The 11 T cell receptor beta chains below come from one sample, sequenced in a study of cytomegalovirus exposure and HLA in healthy donors. With 60 Vbeta and 13 Jbeta primers, the PCR was carried out. Clones were sequenced by immunoSEQ multiplex PCR, and TCRdb holds only the in-frame ones, with some missing. The repertoire holds about 160,000 clones, with roughly 80% as singletons. The sample taken for sequencing was PBMCs. Receptors originate from a woman aged 25-40 years in good health and CMV-seronegative.

V usage is TRBV5-1 and J usage is TRBJ2-3, with a tentative D call TRBD2 (6 bases). The CDR3 has 14 amino acids. Germline CDR1 is SGHRS and CDR2 is YFSETQ. V shed 7 bases and J shed 3 bases, with 15 bases lying between them. DNA for the CDR3: TGCGCCAGCGGGCTCGGGACTCCGACAGATACGCAGTATTTT. It specifies CASGLGTPTDTQYF.

The V call is TRBV4-1, the J call TRBJ1-2; D ambiguous. Germline values: CDR1 MGHRA, CDR2 YSYEKL. Trimming pared 3 bases from V and 4 bases from J, leaving 15 bases between. The CDR3 totals 15 residues. Here the CDR3 DNA reads TGCGCCAGCAGCCACCCAAGCGGGCCCGCCTATGGCTACACCTTC. This translates into CASSHPSGPAYGYTF.

V usage is TRBV19 and J usage is TRBJ1-1, with 10 bases identical to TRBD1. With V trimmed by 7 bases and J by 0 bases, 5 bases remained unmatched. In germline, CDR1 is LNHDA, CDR2 SQIVND (reference sequence). This CDR3 comprises 15 residues. CDR3 residues: CASKGTGALNTEAFF. In nucleotides, the CDR3 is TGTGCCAGTAAGGGGACAGGGGCGCTGAACACTGAAGCTTTCTTT.

This sequence joins TRBV5-1 and TRBJ2-3; possibly TRBD2 for D (6 bases). Germline-derived CDR1 and CDR2 are SGHRS and YFSETQ. The CDR3 runs to 14 residues. Trimming took 0 bases from V and 4 from J, leaving 9 bases between them. The CDR3 nucleotides read TGCGCCAGCAGCTTGGGCGGGACCCCAGATACGCAGTATTTT. Protein sequence: CASSLGGTPDTQYF.

CDR3 sequence (DNA): TGTGCCAGCAGCTTGGGTCGGGGGTCTGGAAACACCATATATTTT. It is translated as CASSLGRGSGNTIYF. The chain joins TRBV11-2 to TRBJ1-3; tentatively, D is TRBD1 (5 bases). CDR1 SGHAT and CDR2 FQNNGV come from the germline V gene. This CDR3 contains 15 residues. The V end lost 3 bases, the J end lost 1 base, and 10 bases lay between the germline ends.

This chain links TRBV4-1 with TRBJ1-2, with 9 bases lining up with TRBD1. CDR3 length: 15 amino acids. After removal of 4 bases from V and 8 bases from J, the junction contained 11 bases not matched to a gene. In germline, CDR1 is MGHRA, CDR2 YSYEKL. CDR3 DNA sequence: TGCGCCAGCAGCCGAGGACAGGGGCCCCGGGGGGGCTACACCTTC. It is translated as CASSRGQGPRGGYTF.

This sequence joins TRBV29-1 and TRBJ1-2; 9 nucleotides agree with TRBD1. The CDR3 is 15 residues long. Germline-derived CDR1 and CDR2 are SQVTM and ANQGSEA. Unmatched junction bases numbered 10, after V lost 4 bases and J lost 4 bases. The CDR3 DNA follows: TGCAGCGTTGTCCGAGGGACAGGGCAAGGCTATGGCTACACCTTC. Its protein is CSVVRGTGQGYGYTF.

The V gene is TRBV27, the J gene TRBJ1-1; perhaps TRBD1 as D (6 bases). The CDR3 has 13 residues. The V end was cut by 2 bases, the J end by 7 bases, with 11 bases between. The germline V gene encodes CDR1 MNHEY and CDR2 SMNVEV (reference sequence). The CDR3 DNA reads as TGTGCCAGCAGTTTAGGGAAAGGGGGTGAAGCTTTCTTT. Its translation is CASSLGKGGEAFF.

The J gene is TRBJ2-1, the V gene TRBV20-1; D not certain. The CDR3 runs 11 residues. V shed 3 bases and J shed 6 bases, with 6 bases lying between them. Per germline, CDR1 DFQATT and CDR2 SNEGSKA (reference sequence). CDR3 bases: TGCAGTGCTAGGAGAACCAATGAGCAGTTCTTC. Translating gives CSARRTNEQFF.

The table lists this clone with a few counts. The CDR3 nucleotides read TGTGCCAGCAGTAACCCTCACAGATCGTCGAACACTGAAGCTTTCTTT. Its protein is CASSNPHRSSNTEAFF. This rearrangement joins TRBV6-6 to TRBJ1-1; D is uncertain. Trimming took off 5 bases at V and 1 base at J, with 17 bases between the two ends. This CDR3 has 16 residues. Per germline, CDR1 MNHNY and CDR2 SVGAGI (reference sequence).

This clone was seen a single time. The chain joins TRBV30 to TRBJ1-3; D gene ambiguous. The germline CDR1 and CDR2 sequences are GTSNPN and SVGIG (reference sequence). The CDR3 spans 13 residues. The V end lost 3 bases, the J end lost 2 bases, and 8 bases lay between the germline ends. The CDR3 is CAWRHGAGNTIYF. Written as DNA, the CDR3 is TGTGCCTGGAGGCACGGGGCTGGAAACACCATATATTTT.